This passage covers 5 T cell receptor beta chains from one sample sequenced in a study of beta chain features in type 1 diabetes. Study-wide findings and caveats: Type 1 diabetes patients showed a moderate but significant shortening of TCRB CDR3s in all four CD4+ subsets.

The entirety of the isolated RNA underwent reverse transcription, so expressed TCRB transcripts were sequenced. Here immunoSEQ multiplex PCR was the method, and the copy in TCRdb shows in-frame clones only, minus some. The sample lists a few hundred thousand clones; approximately 15% were seen once. Antigens of these TCRs are unknown. The specimen was naive CD4+ T cells from blood. The origin of the receptors is a man aged 25 to 40 with type 1 diabetes.

This clone showed up just a few times. The chain has TRBV6-5 and TRBJ1-5; a possible D gene is TRBD1 (5 bases). The CDR3 is 13 residues long. Trimming left V 5 bases short and J 2 bases short, with 7 bases between. Germline values: CDR1 MNHEY, CDR2 SVGAGI. The DNA of the CDR3 is TGTGCCAGCAGTGAACAGGGCAATCAGCCCCAGCATTTT. Protein sequence: CASSEQGNQPQHF.

The chain recombines TRBV5-4 with TRBJ2-1; 12 bases match TRBD2. CDR1 SGHNT and CDR2 YYREEE come from the germline V gene (reference sequence). The ends lost 4 bases at V and 6 bases at J; junction bases unmatched: 5. CDR3 length: 15 amino acids. CDR3 sequence: CASSTALAGGNEQFF. CDR3 in DNA: TGTGCCAGCAGCACCGCACTAGCGGGAGGCAATGAGCAGTTCTTC. Full variable domain (outside the CDR3, taken from reference TRBV5-4 and TRBJ2-1): ETGVTQSPTHLIKTRGQQVTLRCSSQSGHNTVSWYQQALGQGPQFIFQYYREEENGRGNFPPRFSGLQFPNYSSELNVNALELDDSALYLCASSTALAGGNEQFFGPGTRLTVL.

This clone has only a few counts. The chain recombines TRBV4-1 with TRBJ1-4, with 9 bases lining up with TRBD1. V trimming: 4 bases; J trimming: 4 bases; junction bases outside the gene matches: 7. The CDR3 contains 16 residues. Per germline, CDR1 MGHRA and CDR2 YSYEKL. The CDR3 DNA sequence: TGCGCCAGCAGCCCCCAACGGGACAGGGTTAATGAAAAACTGTTTTTT. It encodes CASSPQRDRVNEKLFF.

V usage is TRBV18 and J usage is TRBJ2-2; TRBD2 might be the D (6 bases). Germline CDR1 and CDR2: KGHSH and LQKENI. V gave up 3 bases and J gave up 0 bases, with 11 bases separating them. CDR3 length equals 16 residues. This CDR3 is CASSPRDASNTGELFF. The CDR3 nucleotides read TGTGCCAGCTCACCGCGGGACGCATCGAACACCGGGGAGCTGTTTTTT.

This clone was recorded a few times. V is TRBV29-1 and J is TRBJ2-3; D not certain. The CDR3 totals 11 residues. The V end was cut by 2 bases, the J end by 6 bases, with 6 bases between. The germline V gene has CDR1 SQVTM and CDR2 ANQGSEA. The CDR3: CSVEREDTQYF. The CDR3 nucleotides are TGCAGCGTTGAAAGAGAGGATACGCAGTATTTT.